The next 12 T cell receptor beta chains were all read from a single sample in a study of T cell responses to AZD1222 COVID-19 vaccine. Repertoires were generated with immunoSEQ multiplex PCR, while TCRdb's copy carries only in-frame clones and drops some. The data show about 110,000 clones, over 85% seen once. The source was peripheral blood, collected 28 days after the second AZD1222 dose. The receptors derive from an adult who received the AZD1222 COVID-19 vaccine.

The V gene is TRBV19, the J gene TRBJ1-2, with D unclear. The CDR3 contains 14 residues. Trimming cost V 6 bases and J 10 bases, with 21 bases left between them. From germline, CDR1 is LNHDA and CDR2 SQIVND (reference sequence). CDR3 bases: TGTGCCAGTAGACCGTGGGCGCGGGAGGGAGACTACACCTTC. It specifies CASRPWAREGDYTF.

The chain carries TRBV9 and TRBJ2-3; no reliable D call. The V end lost 2 bases, the J end lost 5 bases, and 3 bases lay between the germline ends. The CDR3 runs to 11 residues. The V gene's germline CDR1 is SGDLS and CDR2 YYNGEE. CDR3 DNA sequence: TGTGCCAGCAGCGTTGAAGATACGCAGTATTTT. Translating gives CASSVEDTQYF.

This clone has more than one count but fewer than ten. The gene calls are TRBV10-3 and TRBJ1-1, with TRBD1 matching over 9 bases. The CDR3 has 14 residues. The germline V gene has CDR1 ENHRY and CDR2 SYGVKD. V gave up 10 bases and J gave up 2 bases; unmatched junction bases: 8. The CDR3 DNA reads TGTGCCACTACAGGGGGCTCGTCAAACACTGAAGCTTTCTTT. Its translation is CATTGGSSNTEAFF.

The chain carries TRBV7-2 and TRBJ2-3, with 11 bases identical to TRBD2. Germline values: CDR1 SGHTA, CDR2 FQGNSA. V shed 0 bases and J 4 bases; nucleotides not matched to a gene: 3. The CDR3 sequence is 16 residues long. In nucleotides, the CDR3 is TGTGCCAGCAGCTTAGCCTTAGCGGGGGGGCCAGATACGCAGTATTTT. This translates into CASSLALAGGPDTQYF.

This sequence joins TRBV24-1 and TRBJ2-1; D call uncertain. The CDR3 runs 13 residues. Trimming stripped 5 bases from V and 5 bases from J, with 9 bases between. Per the germline V gene, CDR1 is KGHDR and CDR2 is SFDVKD. The CDR3 loop is CATSANGDNEQFF. CDR3 in DNA: TGTGCCACCAGTGCAAACGGCGACAATGAGCAGTTCTTC.

CDR3 in amino acids: CASSFDGHGYTF. The CDR3 DNA is TGTGCCAGCAGCTTCGACGGCCATGGCTACACCTTC. V is TRBV5-4 and J is TRBJ1-2; no clear D. Germline CDR1 reads SGHNT; CDR2 reads YYREEE (reference sequence). This CDR3 region has 12 residues. V was trimmed by 2 bases and J by 6 bases, leaving 8 bases between them.

This chain joins TRBV2 and TRBJ1-2; 8 nucleotides match TRBD1. Germline V lookup: CDR1 SNHLY, CDR2 FYNNEI. Trimming cost V 6 bases and J 3 bases; bases outside gene matches: 3. There are 13 residues in the CDR3. As DNA, the CDR3 is TGTGCCAGCAGATCACAGGGGGACTATGGCTACACCTTC. This translates into CASRSQGDYGYTF.

This rearrangement joins TRBV4-1 to TRBJ2-2, with D maybe TRBD1 (6 bases). The CDR3 has 17 amino acids. The V gene's germline CDR1 is MGHRA and CDR2 YSYEKL. Between the trimmed V and J ends, which lost 0 bases and 3 bases, there was a span of 14 bases. CDR3 loop: CASSQDPAPGDTGELFF. The DNA of the CDR3 is TGCGCCAGCAGCCAAGATCCTGCCCCAGGGGACACCGGGGAGCTGTTTTTT.

The V call is TRBV11-2, the J call TRBJ2-7; D unclear. Germline loops: CDR1 SGHAT, CDR2 FQNNGV. This CDR3 region has 14 residues. V lost 1 base and J 3 bases, leaving 10 bases between the germline ends. The CDR3, as DNA: TGTGCCAGCAGCTTAGCTAACGCCCTCTACGAGCAGTACTTC. This translates into CASSLANALYEQYF.

V usage is TRBV29-1 and J usage is TRBJ1-1; the D is unclear. Germline assignment: CDR1 SQVTM and CDR2 ANQGSEA. CDR3 length: 11 residues. Between the trimmed V and J ends, which lost 5 bases and 5 bases, there was a span of 9 bases. CDR3 amino acids: CSVLGLTEAFF. The CDR3 DNA sequence: TGCAGCGTTTTGGGGTTGACTGAAGCTTTCTTT.

The chain joins TRBV6-2 or TRBV6-3 to TRBJ1-5; D might be TRBD1 (6 bases). The CDR3 covers 18 residues. The germline V and J ends were trimmed by 0 bases and 7 bases, with 22 bases remaining between them. Per germline, CDR1 MNHEY and CDR2 SVGEGT. The DNA for the CDR3 is TGTGCCAGCAGTTACTCGGGACAAGGTAACAGATCACGCCAGCCCCAGCATTTT. The encoded protein is CASSYSGQGNRSRQPQHF.

The chain combines TRBV6-6 with TRBJ1-2; TRBD1 agrees at 9 bases. Trimming removed 8 bases from V and 8 bases from J; junction bases left unmatched: 18. CDR3 length equals 16 residues. CDR1 is MNHNY and CDR2 is SVGAGI in the germline V gene (reference sequence). The CDR3 reads CASRKGPGTGSGGYTF. The DNA for the CDR3 is TGTGCCAGCCGAAAGGGCCCCGGGACAGGGTCGGGAGGCTACACCTTC.